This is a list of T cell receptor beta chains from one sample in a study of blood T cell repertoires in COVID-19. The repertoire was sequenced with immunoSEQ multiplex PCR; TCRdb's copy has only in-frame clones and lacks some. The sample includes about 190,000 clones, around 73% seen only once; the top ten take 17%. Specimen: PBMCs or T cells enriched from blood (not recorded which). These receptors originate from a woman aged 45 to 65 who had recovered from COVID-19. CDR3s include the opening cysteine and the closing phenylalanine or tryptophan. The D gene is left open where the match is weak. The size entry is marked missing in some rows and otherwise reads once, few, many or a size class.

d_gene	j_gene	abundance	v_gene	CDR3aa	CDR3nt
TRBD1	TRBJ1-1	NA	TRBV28	CASTRGGLSEAFF	TGTGCCAGCACCAGAGGGGGCCTCTCTGAAGCTTTCTTT
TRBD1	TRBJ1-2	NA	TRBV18	CASSPPQGNGYTF	TGTGCCAGCTCACCACCACAGGGGAATGGCTACACCTTC
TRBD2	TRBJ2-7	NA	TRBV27	CASSSPGTSGKYEQYF	TGTGCCAGCAGTTCCCCAGGGACTAGCGGGAAATACGAGCAGTACTTC
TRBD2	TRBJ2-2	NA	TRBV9	CASSARGLAGTGELFF	TGTGCCAGCAGCGCCCGGGGACTAGCGGGCACCGGGGAGCTGTTTTTT
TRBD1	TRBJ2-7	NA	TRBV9	CASSPRTGLDEQYF	TGTGCCAGCAGCCCGCGGACAGGGCTGGACGAGCAGTACTTC
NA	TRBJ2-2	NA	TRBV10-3	CAILRSNTGELFF	TGTGCCATACTAAGATCGAACACCGGGGAGCTGTTTTTT
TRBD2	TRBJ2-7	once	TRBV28	CASMRLAGDRYEQYF	TGTGCCAGCATGAGGCTAGCGGGGGATCGGTACGAGCAGTACTTC
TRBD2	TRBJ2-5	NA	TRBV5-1	CASSLGTSGRRTQYF	TGCGCCAGCAGCTTGGGGACTAGCGGGAGGAGAACCCAGTACTTC
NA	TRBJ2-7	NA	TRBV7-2	CASTLGGGPGSYEQYF	TGTGCCAGCACCTTAGGAGGGGGCCCTGGCTCCTACGAGCAGTACTTC
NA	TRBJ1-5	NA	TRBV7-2	CASSSAGAQPQHF	TGTGCCAGCAGCTCCGCAGGGGCCCAGCCCCAGCATTTT
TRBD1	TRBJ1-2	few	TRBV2	CASSSHRDRVANYGYTF	TGTGCCAGCAGCTCGCACCGGGACAGGGTCGCTAACTATGGCTACACCTTC
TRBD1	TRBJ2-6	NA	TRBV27	CATGTGISGANVLTF	TGTGCCACCGGGACAGGGATCTCTGGGGCCAACGTCCTGACTTTC
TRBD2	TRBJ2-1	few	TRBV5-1	CASGTSGAYNEQFF	TGCGCCAGCGGGACTAGCGGAGCGTACAATGAGCAGTTCTTC
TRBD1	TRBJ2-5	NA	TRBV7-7	CASSPRQGRGETQYF	TGTGCCAGCAGCCCTCGACAGGGACGAGGAGAGACCCAGTACTTC
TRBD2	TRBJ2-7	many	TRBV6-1	CASSEGSSGSYEQYF	TGTGCCAGCAGTGAAGGATCTAGCGGTTCCTACGAGCAGTACTTC
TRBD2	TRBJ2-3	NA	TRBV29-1	CSVGLAGGSDTQYF	TGCAGCGTTGGTCTAGCGGGAGGGTCAGATACGCAGTATTTT
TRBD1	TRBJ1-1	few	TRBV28	CASSLPQGGLNTEAFF	TGTGCCAGCAGTTTACCCCAGGGGGGCCTGAACACTGAAGCTTTCTTT
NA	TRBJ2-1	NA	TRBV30	CAWIIREYNEQFF	TGTGCCTGGATTATCCGGGAATACAATGAGCAGTTCTTC
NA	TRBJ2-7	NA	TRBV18	CASSPASSYEQYF	TGTGCCAGCTCACCTGCGAGCTCCTACGAGCAGTACTTC
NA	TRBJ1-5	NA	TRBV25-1	CASSQQATNQPQHF	TGTGCCAGCAGCCAACAGGCGACCAATCAGCCCCAGCATTTT
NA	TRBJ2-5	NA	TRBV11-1	CASSLERATQETQYF	TGTGCCAGCAGCTTAGAGCGGGCCACTCAAGAGACCCAGTACTTC
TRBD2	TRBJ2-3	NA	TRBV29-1	CSSAEGLAGTDTQYF	TGCAGCTCAGCAGAGGGGCTAGCGGGAACAGATACGCAGTATTTT
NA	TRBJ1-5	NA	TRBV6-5	CASRIDSGQPQHF	TGTGCCAGCCGGATAGACAGCGGGCAGCCCCAGCATTTT
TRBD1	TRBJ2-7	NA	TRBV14	CASSFRTGGAYEQYF	TGTGCCAGCAGCTTTAGGACAGGGGGCGCCTACGAGCAGTACTTC
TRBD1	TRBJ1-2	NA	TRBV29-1	CSVTGVSGYTF	TGCAGCGTTACAGGGGTTTCTGGCTACACCTTC
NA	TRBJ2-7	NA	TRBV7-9	CASSSGGGFYEQYF	TGTGCCAGCAGCTCAGGCGGGGGCTTTTACGAGCAGTACTTC
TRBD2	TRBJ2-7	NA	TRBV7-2	CASSPPGTSGRRQYF	TGTGCCAGCAGCCCCCCCGGGACTAGCGGGAGAAGGCAGTACTTC
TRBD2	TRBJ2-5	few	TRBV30	CAWSRGLVSGETQYF	TGTGCCTGGAGTCGCGGACTAGTGAGCGGGGAGACCCAGTACTTC
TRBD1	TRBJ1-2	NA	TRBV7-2	CASSPGQGNYGYTF	TGTGCCAGCAGCCCAGGACAGGGTAACTATGGCTACACCTTC
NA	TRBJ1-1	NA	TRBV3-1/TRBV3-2	CASSQAGFTEAFF	TGTGCCAGCAGCCAAGCAGGGTTCACTGAAGCTTTCTTT
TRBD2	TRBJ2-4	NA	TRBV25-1	CASSGGVTKNIQYF	TGTGCCAGCAGCGGGGGGGTCACCAAAAACATTCAGTACTTC
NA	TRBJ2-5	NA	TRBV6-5	CASSQGQRETQYF	TGTGCCAGCAGTCAGGGGCAGCGAGAGACCCAGTACTTC
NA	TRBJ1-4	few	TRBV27	CASSLRGGPSATNEKLFF	TGTGCCAGCAGTTTAAGGGGGGGGCCCTCAGCAACTAATGAAAAACTGTTTTTT
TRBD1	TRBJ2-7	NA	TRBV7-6	CASSLAGGTGGGYEQYF	TGTGCCAGCAGCTTAGCTGGTGGGACAGGGGGCGGCTACGAGCAGTACTTC
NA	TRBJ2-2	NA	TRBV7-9	CASNPGGTGELFF	TGTGCCAGCAACCCCGGAGGGACCGGGGAGCTGTTTTTT
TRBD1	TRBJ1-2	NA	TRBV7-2	CASSLVGGTVYGYTF	TGTGCCAGCAGCTTAGTAGGCGGGACAGTTTATGGCTACACCTTC
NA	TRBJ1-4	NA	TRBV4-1	CASSHLTTNEKLFF	TGCGCCAGCAGCCACCTTACAACTAATGAAAAACTGTTTTTT
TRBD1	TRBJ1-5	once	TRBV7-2	CASSFTGGNQPQHF	TGTGCCAGCAGCTTCACAGGGGGCAATCAGCCCCAGCATTTT
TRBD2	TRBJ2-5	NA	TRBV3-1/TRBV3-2	CASSPGTSGSGETQYF	TGTGCCAGCAGCCCCGGGACTAGCGGGAGTGGGGAGACCCAGTACTTC
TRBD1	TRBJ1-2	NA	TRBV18	CASSPDLGQGVQRTF	TGTGCCAGCTCACCAGATCTAGGACAGGGGGTACAAAGGACCTTC
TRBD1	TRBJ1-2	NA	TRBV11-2	CASSLDGQGGYGYTF	TGTGCCAGCAGCTTAGACGGACAGGGGGGGTACGGCTACACCTTC
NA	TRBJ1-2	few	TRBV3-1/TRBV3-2	CASSQGSVGYTF	TGTGCCAGCAGCCAAGGATCGGTGGGCTACACCTTC
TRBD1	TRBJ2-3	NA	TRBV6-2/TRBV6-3	CASSRDSMADTQYF	TGTGCCAGCAGCCGGGACAGTATGGCAGATACGCAGTATTTT